The clone carrying this T cell receptor beta chain appeared a single time. This sample was taken from a study of OX40 agonist ivuxolimab in advanced cancers. Germline-derived CDR1 and CDR2 are MDHEN and SYDVKM. V was clipped by 4 bases and J by 5 bases; unmatched bases: 22. This CDR3 region has 19 residues. Clones were sequenced by immunoSEQ multiplex PCR, and TCRdb holds only the in-frame ones, with some missing. The profile shows 65,000 to 70,000 clones, about three quarters of them singletons. The rearrangement links TRBV28 to TRBJ2-7, with TRBD2 matching 8 bases. The sequence was collected from an adult with an advanced solid tumor such as melanoma, head and neck, liver or kidney cancer. Sample: CD4+ or CD8+ T cells sorted from blood, taken in a trial of the OX40 agonist ivuxolimab. Written as DNA, the CDR3 is TGTGCCAGCAGTTCCCCCTTCCCGGGGGCGAGCGGGAGACCCAACGAGCAGTACTTC. As protein: CASSSPFPGASGRPNEQYF.